This TCR beta chain was captured in a study of T cells after posttransplantation cyclophosphamide. The data were produced by immunoSEQ multiplex PCR, yet TCRdb's version contains in-frame clones alone and is incomplete. The sample has around 9,900 clones, approximately 90% seen once. Concerning this clone itself: Its antigen is as yet unknown.

Sampled 1 year posttransplant, controls received myeloablative marrow transplants, methotrexate and a calcineurin inhibitor. Germline V gene data show CDR1 as MDHEN and CDR2 as SYDVKM. The CDR3 runs to 10 residues. Trimming cost V 10 bases and J 5 bases, with 8 bases left between them. General study results and limits: After PTCy, TRB diversity resembled that of CNI/methotrexate controls. Tissue-infiltrating T cells from skin or gut overlapped little with blood T cells. Donor CD8+ memory clones often dominated recipient blood repertoires at later times.

The TCR was taken from a young adult male patient who received an allogeneic stem cell transplant from an unrelated donor, was CMV-positive, and had no GVHD. The T cells may come from the graft donor. The input for sequencing was PBMCs, taken after an allogeneic stem cell transplant with a calcineurin inhibitor and methotrexate. The chain carries TRBV28 and TRBJ2-5; D unresolved. The CDR3, as DNA: TGTGCCACCTACGAGGAGACCCAGTACTTC. This translates into CATYEETQYF.